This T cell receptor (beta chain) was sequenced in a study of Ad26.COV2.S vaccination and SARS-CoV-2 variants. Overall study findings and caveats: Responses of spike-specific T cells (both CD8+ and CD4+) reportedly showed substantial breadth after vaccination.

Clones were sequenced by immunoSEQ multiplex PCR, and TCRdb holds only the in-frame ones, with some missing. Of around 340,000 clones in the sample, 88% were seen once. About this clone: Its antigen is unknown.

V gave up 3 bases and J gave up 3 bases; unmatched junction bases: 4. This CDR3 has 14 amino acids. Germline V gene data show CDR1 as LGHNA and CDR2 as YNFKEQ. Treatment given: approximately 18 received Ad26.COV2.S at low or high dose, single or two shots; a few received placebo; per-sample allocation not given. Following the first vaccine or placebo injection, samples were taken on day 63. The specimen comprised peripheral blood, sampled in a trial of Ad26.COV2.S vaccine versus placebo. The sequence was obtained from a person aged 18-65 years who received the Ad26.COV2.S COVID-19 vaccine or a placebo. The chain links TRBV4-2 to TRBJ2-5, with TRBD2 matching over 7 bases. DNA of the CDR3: TGTGCCAGCAGCCATGTGAGCGGGGAAGAGACCCAGTACTTC. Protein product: CASSHVSGEETQYF.